These 19 T cell receptor beta chains share one sample of origin, sequenced in a study of CD8+ T cells in alopecia areata. Extracted RNA was reverse transcribed into cDNA, the sequencing template. Using immunoSEQ multiplex PCR, the repertoire was profiled, and TCRdb retains in-frame clones only, with some absent. Of 90,000 to 150,000 clones listed, around 53% were seen once; the top ten hold approximately 0.5%. Noted treatment: oral pan-JAK inhibitor, 5-10 mg twice daily. The sequencing used CD4+ T cells sorted from blood, collected at week 4, from a patient treated with tofacitinib. The receptors shown here come from a human donor with alopecia areata.

The chain is built from TRBV19 and TRBJ2-1; 7 positions agree with TRBD1. V was pared by 3 bases and J by 6 bases, with 8 bases of the junction left unmatched. The CDR3 loop spans 15 amino acids. Germline CDR1 is LNHDA and CDR2 is SQIVND (reference sequence). The chain's CDR3 is CASSIPGGVGNEQFF. CDR3 sequence (DNA): TGTGCCAGTAGTATTCCAGGGGGAGTGGGCAATGAGCAGTTCTTC.

This rearrangement joins TRBV7-9 to TRBJ2-7; D gene ambiguous. Trimming removed 0 bases at V and 9 bases at J, with 9 bases between. The CDR3 totals 12 residues. Germline loops: CDR1 SEHNR, CDR2 FQNEAQ (reference sequence). The CDR3 DNA is TGTGCCAGCAGCTTAGCACCCTGGGTGCAGTACTTC. Its protein product is CASSLAPWVQYF.

This chain joins TRBV4-2 and TRBJ2-1, with 8 bases matching TRBD2. CDR3 length: 15 residues. The germline V gene encodes CDR1 LGHNA and CDR2 YNFKEQ. V trimming: 1 base; J trimming: 5 bases; junction bases outside the gene matches: 4. The CDR3 loop is CASSQVPAGDNEQFF. The CDR3 DNA reads TGTGCCAGCAGCCAAGTTCCAGCGGGGGACAATGAGCAGTTCTTC.

V usage is TRBV25-1 and J usage is TRBJ2-1; D unresolved. Per the germline V gene, CDR1 is MGHDK and CDR2 is SYGVNS. Trimming took off 0 bases at V and 8 bases at J, with 5 bases between the two ends. This CDR3 spans 12 amino acids. The CDR3, as DNA: TGTGCCAGCAGTGAATATCTGTATGAGCAGTTCTTC. Its translation: CASSEYLYEQFF.

The V call is TRBV30, the J call TRBJ1-1; 7 positions match TRBD1. The V gene's germline CDR1 is GTSNPN and CDR2 SVGIG (reference sequence). V shed 2 bases, J shed 11 bases, and the junction held 11 bases outside the gene matches. The CDR3 is 13 residues long. CDR3 sequence reads: CAWSPLRQGEAFF. Written as DNA, the CDR3 is TGTGCCTGGAGTCCACTCCGACAGGGAGAGGCTTTCTTT. Together with reference TRBV30 and TRBJ1-1, the CDR3 gives the full variable domain: SQTIHQWPATLVQPVGSPLSLECTVEGTSNPNLYWYRQAAGRGLQLLFYSVGIGQISSEVPQNLSASRPQDRQFILSSKKLLLSDSGFYLCAWSPLRQGEAFFGQGTRLTVV.

This clone was seen a handful of times. V usage is TRBV29-1 and J usage is TRBJ2-1, with D tentatively TRBD2 (7 bases). V lost 7 bases, J lost 5 bases, and 12 bases lay in between. Germline CDR1 SQVTM, CDR2 ANQGSEA. The CDR3 extends over 12 amino acids. The CDR3 nucleotides are TGCAGCGGCCGGGGGGCGAACAATGAGCAGTTCTTC. It specifies CSGRGANNEQFF.

V and J are TRBV29-1 and TRBJ1-5; D is perhaps TRBD1 (6 bases). Germline V lookup: CDR1 SQVTM, CDR2 ANQGSEA. The CDR3 runs to 13 residues. The V and J ends lost 5 bases and 2 bases respectively, with 10 bases between them. In DNA, the CDR3 is TGCAGCGTTCTCGCAGGGGGCAATCAGCCCCAGCATTTT. Translating it yields CSVLAGGNQPQHF.

This clone was found a few times. The V and J genes are TRBV29-1 and TRBJ1-1; D is uncertain. The CDR3 length is 13 residues. Per germline, CDR1 SQVTM and CDR2 ANQGSEA. Trimming removed 5 bases from V and 4 bases from J, with 14 bases in between. In DNA, the CDR3 is TGCAGCGTTTGGGCCCCGGGGATCACTGAAGCTTTCTTT. Its protein product is CSVWAPGITEAFF.

The chain employs TRBV30 and TRBJ1-4; tentatively, D is TRBD1 (5 bases). Trimming removed 3 bases at V and 8 bases at J, with 7 bases between. From germline, CDR1 is GTSNPN and CDR2 SVGIG (reference sequence). CDR3 length equals 11 residues. CDR3 coding DNA: TGTGCCTGGAGCAGGGTCGAAAAACTGTTTTTT. It encodes CAWSRVEKLFF.

The CDR3 nucleotides are TGTGCCAGCAGCGTCACGGTCTTTAACACCGGGGAGCTGTTTTTT. Residues: CASSVTVFNTGELFF. The chain is built from TRBV7-6 and TRBJ2-2; D is undetermined. CDR1 and CDR2 (germline): SGHVS, FNYEAQ. Trimming stripped 5 bases from V and 2 bases from J, with 12 bases between. The CDR3 runs 15 residues.

The rearrangement joins TRBV7-6 to TRBJ1-2; 7 nucleotides match TRBD1. Germline values: CDR1 SGHVS, CDR2 FNYEAQ. The CDR3 extends over 15 amino acids. The ends lost 8 bases at V and 6 bases at J; junction bases unmatched: 15. For the CDR3, the DNA is TGTGCCAGCGGCAATAGACAGGGATATTCGAATGGCTACACCTTC. Protein sequence: CASGNRQGYSNGYTF.

V gene TRBV4-1 combines with J gene TRBJ2-3; 8 positions match TRBD2. In germline, CDR1 is MGHRA, CDR2 YSYEKL. V was pared by 0 bases and J by 5 bases, with 4 bases of the junction left unmatched. CDR3 size: 15 residues. Here the CDR3 reads CASSQEGAGGDTQYF. In DNA, the CDR3 is TGCGCCAGCAGCCAAGAGGGGGCGGGGGGAGATACGCAGTATTTT.

This clone was seen more than once but under ten times. This sequence joins TRBV2 and TRBJ2-4; D unclear. The length of the CDR3 is 12 residues. V gave up 7 bases and J gave up 8 bases, with 12 bases separating them. Germline lookup yields CDR1 SNHLY and CDR2 FYNNEI. The CDR3: CASKVNADIQYF. The CDR3 DNA reads TGTGCCAGCAAGGTTAACGCGGACATTCAGTACTTC. Supplemented by reference TRBV2 and TRBJ2-4, the full variable domain reads EPEVTQTPSHQVTQMGQEVILRCVPISNHLYFYWYRQILGQKVEFLVSFYNNEISEKSEIFDDQFSVERPDGSNFTLKIRSTKLEDSAMYFCASKVNADIQYFGAGTRLSVL.

The J gene is TRBJ2-1, the V gene TRBV2, with D unclear. V lost 7 bases and J lost 2, with 9 bases in between. The CDR3 sequence is 13 residues long. Germline assignment: CDR1 SNHLY and CDR2 FYNNEI. The CDR3 is CASKGQTYNEQFF. The CDR3, as DNA: TGTGCCAGCAAAGGGCAGACCTACAATGAGCAGTTCTTC.

The chain is built from TRBV29-1 and TRBJ1-1; D is unresolved. The CDR3 has 13 amino acids. The V and J ends lost 4 bases and 2 bases respectively, with 11 bases between them. Looked up from germline, CDR1 is SQVTM and CDR2 is ANQGSEA. The CDR3 DNA is TGCAGCGTTGCTTTTAAGTTAAACACTGAAGCTTTCTTT. Translation: CSVAFKLNTEAFF. The full variable domain, in which reference TRBV29-1 and TRBJ1-1 provide the parts outside the CDR3, is SAVISQKPSRDICQRGTSLTIQCQVDSQVTMMFWYRQQPGQSLTLIATANQGSEATYESGFVIDKFPISRPNLTFSTLTVSNMSPEDSSIYLCSVAFKLNTEAFFGQGTRLTVV.

The chain uses TRBV5-8 and TRBJ1-5; D not resolved. In germline, CDR1 is SGHTS, CDR2 YDEGEE. The CDR3 covers 15 residues. Deletions cut 0 bases from V and 0 bases from J, with 7 bases between. DNA of the CDR3: TGTGCCAGCAGCTTGGTGGGCCTTAGCAATCAGCCCCAGCATTTT. Its protein product is CASSLVGLSNQPQHF.

This clone was counted between two and nine times. The chain employs TRBV6-6 and TRBJ2-2; tentatively, D is TRBD2 (5 bases). The CDR3 has 13 amino acids. CDR1 MNHNY and CDR2 SVGAGI come from the germline V gene (reference sequence). V was trimmed by 4 bases and J by 9 bases, leaving 12 bases between them. For the CDR3, the DNA is TGTGCCAGCAGTTCCCGGGATTTCCGGGAGCTGTTTTTT. This sequence encodes CASSSRDFRELFF.

The chain joins TRBV5-1 to TRBJ2-6; D is ambiguous. Germline CDR1 and CDR2: SGHRS and YFSETQ. The CDR3 consists of 13 residues. The V gene lost 4 bases and the J gene lost 4 bases, with 6 bases spanning the gap. CDR3 amino acids: CASSASGANVLTF. CDR3 DNA sequence: TGCGCCAGCAGCGCTTCAGGGGCCAACGTCCTGACTTTC.

This rearrangement joins TRBV18 to TRBJ2-1, with TRBD1 identical over 9 bases. The V and J ends lost 3 bases and 4 bases, in that order; junction bases with no gene match: 1. In germline, CDR1 is KGHSH, CDR2 LQKENI. The CDR3 covers 14 residues. The CDR3: CASSPGTGYNEQFF. Written as DNA, the CDR3 is TGTGCCAGCTCACCCGGGACAGGGTACAATGAGCAGTTCTTC.